This is a list of T cell receptor beta chains from one sample in a study of cytomegalovirus exposure and HLA in healthy donors. Using immunoSEQ multiplex PCR, the repertoire was profiled, and TCRdb retains in-frame clones only, with some absent. The data hold around 80,000 clones, with approximately 60% observed a single time. The sample taken for sequencing was PBMCs. The source is a male donor in good health and CMV-seropositive. Each CDR3 is given with its conserved first and last residue. D genes are given only for firm matches. Part of the rows lack a size; the others show once, few, many or a class for expanded clones.

J gene: TRBJ1-4; D gene: .; clone size: .; V gene: TRBV2; CDR3 DNA: TGTGCCAGCAGTGAAGCGCAAGGACAGTCCCTGTTTTTT; CDR3 protein: CASSEAQGQSLFF
J gene: TRBJ2-7; D gene: TRBD1; clone size: .; V gene: TRBV27; CDR3 DNA: TGTGCCAGCACCCCGCAGGGGGCGAAACAGACCTACGAGCAGTACTTC; CDR3 protein: CASTPQGAKQTYEQYF
J gene: TRBJ1-1; D gene: TRBD1; clone size: few; V gene: TRBV28; CDR3 DNA: TGTGCCGGGAAGACAGGGTACAACACTGAAGCTTTCTTT; CDR3 protein: CAGKTGYNTEAFF
J gene: TRBJ1-1; D gene: .; clone size: few; V gene: TRBV27; CDR3 DNA: TGTGCCAGCAGTCCGGCAGGGCCGACTGAAGCTTTCTTT; CDR3 protein: CASSPAGPTEAFF
J gene: TRBJ1-2; D gene: .; clone size: once; V gene: TRBV30; CDR3 DNA: TGTGCCTGGAGTGTACGTGACAGCAAAGGTGGCTACACCTTC; CDR3 protein: CAWSVRDSKGGYTF
J gene: TRBJ1-2; D gene: .; clone size: .; V gene: TRBV28; CDR3 DNA: TGTGCCAGCAGTGCGGACAGCTATGGCTACACCTTC; CDR3 protein: CASSADSYGYTF
J gene: TRBJ2-3; D gene: .; clone size: .; V gene: TRBV29-1; CDR3 DNA: TGCAGCGCTGCTCCTACCCGCACAGATACGCAGTATTTT; CDR3 protein: CSAAPTRTDTQYF
J gene: TRBJ1-1; D gene: .; clone size: .; V gene: TRBV28; CDR3 DNA: TGTGCCACCGATCAACAGAGTTCTGCTGAAGCTTTCTTT; CDR3 protein: CATDQQSSAEAFF
J gene: TRBJ2-3; D gene: TRBD2; clone size: .; V gene: TRBV15; CDR3 DNA: TGTGCCACCAGCAGAGATCGGGGACTAGGCTTAGATACGCAGTATTTT; CDR3 protein: CATSRDRGLGLDTQYF
J gene: TRBJ1-5; D gene: .; clone size: .; V gene: TRBV27; CDR3 DNA: TGTGCCAGCAGTTTAAAGGGGCAGCCCCAGCATTTT; CDR3 protein: CASSLKGQPQHF
J gene: TRBJ2-4; D gene: .; clone size: few; V gene: TRBV29-1; CDR3 DNA: TGCAGCGTTGGAGCGTCGGGGGAAAACATTCAGTACTTC; CDR3 protein: CSVGASGENIQYF
J gene: TRBJ1-1; D gene: .; clone size: .; V gene: TRBV2; CDR3 DNA: TGTGCCAGCAGACGGGACACTGAAGCTTTCTTT; CDR3 protein: CASRRDTEAFF
J gene: TRBJ2-7; D gene: TRBD2; clone size: once; V gene: TRBV28; CDR3 DNA: TGTGCCAGCAGTTTGCTAGCGGGAGGAAACTACGAGCAGTACTTC; CDR3 protein: CASSLLAGGNYEQYF
J gene: TRBJ2-7; D gene: .; clone size: .; V gene: TRBV4-1; CDR3 DNA: TGCGCCAGCAGCCCGACCCAGTTGGAGCTGACTAACTACGAGCAGTACTTC; CDR3 protein: CASSPTQLELTNYEQYF
J gene: TRBJ1-4; D gene: .; clone size: .; V gene: TRBV30; CDR3 DNA: TGTGCCTGGAGTGTACCCCCCGGACTGAGTGCAAAAAGTGGACTGTTTTTT; CDR3 protein: CAWSVPPGLSAKSGLFF
J gene: TRBJ2-7; D gene: TRBD1; clone size: few; V gene: TRBV27; CDR3 DNA: TGTGCCAGCAGTTTACCAGGGGGACAGGGACGTAACGAGCAGTACTTC; CDR3 protein: CASSLPGGQGRNEQYF
J gene: TRBJ1-1; D gene: TRBD1; clone size: few; V gene: TRBV4-1; CDR3 DNA: TGCGCCAGCAGCCCTGGACAGGGCGTGATGAACACTGAAGCTTTCTTT; CDR3 protein: CASSPGQGVMNTEAFF
J gene: TRBJ1-6; D gene: .; clone size: once; V gene: TRBV10-3; CDR3 DNA: TGTGCCATCAGTGACGTTCAGGGCGGTAATTCACCCCTCCACTTT; CDR3 protein: CAISDVQGGNSPLHF
J gene: TRBJ2-7; D gene: .; clone size: .; V gene: TRBV10-2; CDR3 DNA: TGCGCCAGCAGTGGTTTAGGAGGAGATTACGAGCAGTACTTC; CDR3 protein: CASSGLGGDYEQYF
J gene: TRBJ2-5; D gene: TRBD2; clone size: .; V gene: TRBV29-1; CDR3 DNA: TGCAGCGTTGAAGGGACTAGCGGGAGTACAGAGACCCAGTACTTC; CDR3 protein: CSVEGTSGSTETQYF
J gene: TRBJ1-1; D gene: .; clone size: .; V gene: TRBV27; CDR3 DNA: TGTGCCAGCAGTTTATCGAAGGGGCAGGCGGGGGGCCTTATTACGAACACTGAAGCTTTCTTT; CDR3 protein: CASSLSKGQAGGLITNTEAFF
J gene: TRBJ2-5; D gene: TRBD2; clone size: .; V gene: TRBV7-2; CDR3 DNA: TGTGCCAGCAGCTTAGGGGGGGGAGAGACCCAGTACTTC; CDR3 protein: CASSLGGGETQYF
J gene: TRBJ2-7; D gene: .; clone size: .; V gene: TRBV6-6; CDR3 DNA: TGTGCCAGCCACGGGGGTCAGAAATGGTACGAGCAGTACTTC; CDR3 protein: CASHGGQKWYEQYF
J gene: TRBJ2-2; D gene: .; clone size: .; V gene: TRBV5-1; CDR3 DNA: TGCGCCAGCAGCCGGGAAAGGGTCGGGGAGCTGTTTTTT; CDR3 protein: CASSRERVGELFF
J gene: TRBJ2-5; D gene: TRBD1; clone size: .; V gene: TRBV28; CDR3 DNA: TGTGCCAGCAGTTTCACAGGGGGTCGAGAGACCCAGTACTTC; CDR3 protein: CASSFTGGRETQYF
J gene: TRBJ2-1; D gene: TRBD2; clone size: .; V gene: TRBV19; CDR3 DNA: TGTGCCAGTATGAGAGGGCTAGCGGAGTACAATGAGCAGTTCTTC; CDR3 protein: CASMRGLAEYNEQFF
J gene: TRBJ1-1; D gene: .; clone size: .; V gene: TRBV5-1; CDR3 DNA: TGCGCCAGCAGCTTGGCAGGGGCACGGGGTGATGAAGCTTTCTTT; CDR3 protein: CASSLAGARGDEAFF
J gene: TRBJ1-1; D gene: .; clone size: few; V gene: TRBV11-1; CDR3 DNA: TGTGCCAGCAGCCTGATCACCCCTCTGGAAGGGGCTAAGGCTTTCTTT; CDR3 protein: CASSLITPLEGAKAFF
J gene: TRBJ2-7; D gene: TRBD2; clone size: .; V gene: TRBV7-2; CDR3 DNA: TGTGCCAGCAGCGCGGGGGGACCACGGTCCTACGAGCAGTACTTC; CDR3 protein: CASSAGGPRSYEQYF
J gene: TRBJ2-7; D gene: .; clone size: .; V gene: TRBV13; CDR3 DNA: TGTGCCAGCAGCTTAGCCCAGGGGCCCAACTACGAGCAGTACTTC; CDR3 protein: CASSLAQGPNYEQYF
J gene: TRBJ1-3; D gene: .; clone size: .; V gene: TRBV9; CDR3 DNA: TGTGCCAGCAGCGCCACCGGGACAAGAGGAAACACCATATATTTT; CDR3 protein: CASSATGTRGNTIYF
J gene: TRBJ2-7; D gene: TRBD2; clone size: few; V gene: TRBV4-3; CDR3 DNA: TGCGCCAGCAGCCTTTGTGGGGGACTAGCGGGAGGCATGTCCTACGAGCAGTACTTC; CDR3 protein: CASSLCGGLAGGMSYEQYF
J gene: TRBJ1-5; D gene: .; clone size: .; V gene: TRBV30; CDR3 DNA: TGTGCCTGGAGTGTACAGGTAAATCAGCCCCAGCATTTT; CDR3 protein: CAWSVQVNQPQHF
J gene: TRBJ1-6; D gene: .; clone size: .; V gene: TRBV14; CDR3 DNA: TGTGCCAGCAGCCAAGCGAACCGGGACACCCTCCACTTT; CDR3 protein: CASSQANRDTLHF
J gene: TRBJ2-7; D gene: .; clone size: .; V gene: TRBV7-2; CDR3 DNA: TGTGCCAGTCGTAGCAGCTACGAGCAGTACTTC; CDR3 protein: CASRSSYEQYF
J gene: TRBJ2-7; D gene: TRBD2; clone size: .; V gene: TRBV10-3; CDR3 DNA: TGTGCCATCAGGGGCCAAATGAGCGGGAGTCGGTACGAGCAGTACTTC; CDR3 protein: CAIRGQMSGSRYEQYF
J gene: TRBJ1-1; D gene: .; clone size: .; V gene: TRBV2; CDR3 DNA: TGTGCCACCTCATGGCCAGGGTCGCGAACTGAAGCTTTCTTT; CDR3 protein: CATSWPGSRTEAFF
J gene: TRBJ1-3; D gene: TRBD1; clone size: .; V gene: TRBV18; CDR3 DNA: TGTGCCAGCTCACCACCGGGACAGCTGATCACTGGAAACACCATATATTTT; CDR3 protein: CASSPPGQLITGNTIYF
J gene: TRBJ1-3; D gene: .; clone size: few; V gene: TRBV30; CDR3 DNA: TGTGCCTGGAGTTCAACTGGAAACACCATATATTTT; CDR3 protein: CAWSSTGNTIYF
J gene: TRBJ2-7; D gene: .; clone size: .; V gene: TRBV30; CDR3 DNA: TGTGCCTGGAGCCGGGCCGGGGGTGATCGAGAGCAGTACTTC; CDR3 protein: CAWSRAGGDREQYF
J gene: TRBJ2-7; D gene: .; clone size: .; V gene: TRBV28; CDR3 DNA: TGTGCCAGCAGTTGGGGGGGCGTTTACGAGCAGTACTTC; CDR3 protein: CASSWGGVYEQYF